Presented here are 9 T cell receptor beta chains from one specimen sequenced in a study of cytomegalovirus exposure and HLA in healthy donors. The PCR was carried out with 60 Vbeta primers and 13 Jbeta primers. Clones were read by immunoSEQ multiplex PCR, and TCRdb kept only the in-frame ones, dropping some. Here the sample spans approximately 120,000 clones, over 65% being singletons. Specimen: PBMCs. The source of these receptors is a man between 50 and 59 years old in good health and CMV-seronegative.

V is TRBV7-8 and J is TRBJ2-1, with 9 positions matching TRBD2. The CDR3 extends over 12 amino acids. Germline V lookup: CDR1 SGHVS, CDR2 FQNEAQ. V dropped 4 bases and J dropped 9; count of bases not matched to a gene: 1. CDR3 bases: TGTGCCAGCAGCTCGACTAGCGGTGAGCAGTTCTTC. This translates into CASSSTSGEQFF.

This chain joins TRBV6-1 and TRBJ1-1; D is possibly TRBD1 (6 bases). CDR1 MNHNS and CDR2 SASEGT come from the germline V gene. The CDR3 is 15 amino acids. V dropped 10 bases and J dropped 2 bases, with 20 bases sitting between them. Here the CDR3 DNA reads TGTGCCACCTACCGGGGGGGCAGGCCTAACACTGAAGCTTTCTTT. Encoded protein: CATYRGGRPNTEAFF.

This clone was detected only a few times. This same CDR3 is encoded by further DNA sequences in the sample. V gene TRBV4-3 combines with J gene TRBJ1-4; D ambiguous. This CDR3 contains 14 residues. Germline values: CDR1 LGHNA, CDR2 YSLEER. V was cut by 0 bases and J by 4 bases, with 6 bases left in between. CDR3 amino acids: CASSQDRGNEKLFF. The CDR3 nucleotides are TGCGCCAGCAGCCAAGATCGGGGTAATGAAAAACTGTTTTTT.

The table lists this clone with a few counts. The chain carries TRBV6-5 and TRBJ2-7; 8 nucleotides align to TRBD1. Losses at the gene ends were 10 bases for V and 5 bases for J; bases not matched to a gene: 10. This CDR3 region has 13 residues. CDR1 MNHEY and CDR2 SVGAGI come from the germline V gene. CDR3 loop: CATRTGSVHEQYF. CDR3 coding DNA: TGTGCCACCAGGACAGGGTCTGTCCACGAGCAGTACTTC.

With respect to this clone: The same CDR3 is also encoded by other DNA sequences in this sample. The chain links TRBV7-9 to TRBJ1-6, with D unclear. The CDR3 covers 13 residues. V lost 1 base to trimming and J lost 11 bases, with 9 bases between them. The germline V gene encodes CDR1 SEHNR and CDR2 FQNEAQ (reference sequence). CDR3 sequence: CASSLGDNTPLHF. The CDR3 nucleotides are TGTGCCAGCAGCTTAGGAGACAACACACCCCTCCACTTT.

This chain uses TRBV7-9 with TRBJ2-7; TRBD1 might be the D (5 bases). Germline V CDR1 and CDR2: SEHNR, FQNEAQ (reference sequence). V was pared by 5 bases and J by 4 bases, with 12 bases between. This CDR3 has 13 amino acids. The CDR3: CASSVETEYEQYF. Here the CDR3 DNA reads TGTGCCAGCAGCGTAGAGACAGAATACGAGCAGTACTTC.

The chain employs TRBV28 and TRBJ2-7; weak D call: TRBD2 (5 bases). The CDR3 spans 15 residues. Germline V lookup: CDR1 MDHEN, CDR2 SYDVKM. Deletions cut 4 bases from V and 0 bases from J, with 13 bases between. Written as DNA, the CDR3 is TGTGCCAGCAGTTCAGGAGGAGAACCCTCCTACGAGCAGTACGTC. This encodes CASSSGGEPSYEQYV.

This clone has more than one count but fewer than ten. The CDR3 protein is CASSGEGASGYTF. In DNA, the CDR3 is TGTGCCAGCAGTGGTGAGGGAGCGAGCGGCTACACCTTC. The rearrangement links TRBV2 to TRBJ1-2; D call uncertain. The germline V gene has CDR1 SNHLY and CDR2 FYNNEI. The ends were cut back, 4 bases at V and 8 bases at J, with 14 bases in the middle. This CDR3 is 13 amino acids long.

The chain joins TRBV6-4 to TRBJ2-1; 10 bases align to TRBD2. Trimming took 0 bases from V and 4 from J; bases not matched to a gene: 12. The CDR3 covers 19 residues. Germline loops: CDR1 MRHNA, CDR2 SNTAGT. CDR3 sequence reads: CASSDSSSGGHLSYNEQFF. The CDR3 DNA sequence: TGTGCCAGCAGTGACTCGAGTAGCGGGGGGCACCTCTCTTACAATGAGCAGTTCTTC.